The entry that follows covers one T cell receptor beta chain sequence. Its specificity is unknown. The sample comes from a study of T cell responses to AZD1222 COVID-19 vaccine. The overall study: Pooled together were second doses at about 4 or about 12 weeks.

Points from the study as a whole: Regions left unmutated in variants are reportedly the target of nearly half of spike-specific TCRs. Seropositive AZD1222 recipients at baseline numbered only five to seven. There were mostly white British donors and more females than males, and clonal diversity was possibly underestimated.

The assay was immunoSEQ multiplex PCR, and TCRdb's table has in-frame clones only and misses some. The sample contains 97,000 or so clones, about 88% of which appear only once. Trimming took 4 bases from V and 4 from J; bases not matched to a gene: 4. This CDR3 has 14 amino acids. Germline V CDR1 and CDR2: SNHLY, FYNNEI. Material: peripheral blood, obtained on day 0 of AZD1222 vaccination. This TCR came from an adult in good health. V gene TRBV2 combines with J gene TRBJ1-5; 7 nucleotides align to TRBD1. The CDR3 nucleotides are TGTGCCAGCAGTGCTGAGACAGGGAATCAGCCCCAGCATTTT. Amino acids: CASSAETGNQPQHF.